The rows below give T cell receptor beta chains drawn from one sample of a study of tumor-infiltrating lymphocytes in glioblastoma multiforme. TCRdb itself ran the multiplex PCR reads through MiXCR, one entry per CDR3 protein. The table has approximately 30,000 distinct CDR3 sequences, about 64% seen once. Sequencing input: brain tumor tissue. The origin of the receptors is a male donor with glioblastoma. The CDR3 runs from the conserved cysteine through the conserved F or W. The D gene is left open where the match is weak.

d_call j_call v_call cdr3_aa
NA TRBJ2-7 TRBV11-2 CASSLDIRWHESVQYF
NA TRBJ2-5 TRBV20-1 CSARDTGIWGETQYF
NA TRBJ1-6 TRBV6-1 CANSEPTGFNSPLHF
NA TRBJ2-3 TRBV5-4 CASSAGTAATDTRYF
NA TRBJ2-2 TRBV11-3 CERSRGDTGGLFF
NA TRBJ1-2 TRBV28 CASSSWAQVHGYTF
NA TRBJ2-7 TRBV10-3 CAINGGGEYEQYF
TRBD2 TRBJ2-1 TRBV7-9 CASSRGLGDNEQFF
TRBD1 TRBJ2-1 TRBV28 CASNSPGGSNEQFF
NA TRBJ2-7 TRBV4-1 CTSSQEMGWEQYF
TRBD1 TRBJ1-6 TRBV12-3/TRBV12-4 CASSSLMAGGNSPLHF
TRBD1 TRBJ2-7 TRBV12-3/TRBV12-4 CASTRQGSYEQYF
NA TRBJ1-5 TRBV6-1 CASSESGATSNQPQRF
NA TRBJ2-2 TRBV12-3/TRBV12-4 CASRQGTWELFF
NA TRBJ1-2 TRBV11-2 CASSGSGNDYTF
TRBD2 TRBJ2-3 TRBV5-1 CASTGTSGSNPFTDTQYF
TRBD2 TRBJ2-1 TRBV4-1 CASRTSASYNEQFF
NA TRBJ2-5 TRBV12-3/TRBV12-4 CARSPRIETQYF
TRBD1 TRBJ2-5 TRBV11-2 CARSSMGQGESETQYF
TRBD2 TRBJ2-3 TRBV12-3/TRBV12-4 CASIPTGGRGDTQYF
NA TRBJ2-1 TRBV11-3 CGSLVPDEQFF
NA TRBJ2-2 TRBV24-1 CATSKTGTEAGEPFF
NA TRBJ2-3 TRBV29-1 CSVGEGTDTQYF
NA TRBJ2-3 TRBV5-4 CASSLNTFISSTDTQYF
TRBD1 TRBJ1-4 TRBV28 CASSPTGVEKLFF
TRBD2 TRBJ2-3 TRBV20-1 CSASSNSGRTDTQYF
TRBD1 TRBJ2-3 TRBV10-2 CASSDGTGHTDTQYF